A selection of T cell receptor beta chains follows, all from one sample in a study of shared clonotypes between healthy human individuals. Sequencing used immunoSEQ multiplex PCR; TCRdb keeps in-frame clones, though not all of them. The sample consists of nearly 2 million clones, just under 95% of them appearing once. Sequencing was done on a sample of naive CD8+ T cells sorted from blood. These receptors were collected from a man younger than 35 in good health. The CDR3 runs from the conserved cysteine through the conserved F or W. The D gene is left open where the match is weak. Size is omitted from some rows. Given values are once, few, many or a class for expanded clones.

d_gene,v_gene,abundance,j_gene,CDR3nt,CDR3aa
TRBD1,TRBV29-1,.,TRBJ2-7,TGCAGCGTGGGGGACAGTTACGAGCAGTACTTC,CSVGDSYEQYF
.,TRBV5-1,once,TRBJ2-7,TGCGCCAGCAGCTCCGGGAATTACGAGCAGTACTTC,CASSSGNYEQYF
.,TRBV19,.,TRBJ2-7,TGTGCCAGTAGGGACCTAGGATTCTACGAGCAGTACTTC,CASRDLGFYEQYF
.,TRBV4-1,.,TRBJ2-7,TGCGCCAGCAGCCAAGATCATGTGTACGAGCAGTACTTC,CASSQDHVYEQYF
TRBD1,TRBV30,.,TRBJ1-2,TGTGCCTGGAGGGGGACAGCGGCTAACTATGGCTACACCTTC,CAWRGTAANYGYTF
TRBD2,TRBV7-9,.,TRBJ2-3,TGTGCCAGCAGCCAACTGCTTGCGGGAGTGACAGATACGCAGTATTTT,CASSQLLAGVTDTQYF
.,TRBV5-5,.,TRBJ2-7,TGTGCCAGCAGCTCAGGGGGAGGCTACGAGCAGTACTTC,CASSSGGGYEQYF
.,TRBV28,.,TRBJ2-3,TGTGCCAGCAGTTTTGAGGAGGGCCTGGCAGATACGCAGTATTTT,CASSFEEGLADTQYF
.,TRBV4-1,.,TRBJ1-2,TGCGCCAGCAGCCAAGATGTCTCCAACTATGGCTACACCTTC,CASSQDVSNYGYTF
.,TRBV27,.,TRBJ1-2,TGTGCCAGCAGTTTCCAGGGGTTCCCCTATGGCTACACCTTC,CASSFQGFPYGYTF
.,TRBV4-3,.,TRBJ1-1,TGCGCCAGCAGCCCCGACAGTTCCCCCTCTGAAGCTTTCTTT,CASSPDSSPSEAFF
.,TRBV10-3,.,TRBJ2-7,TGTGCCATCAGTTCTGAGGGGTTAGGGGCGTCCGAGCAGTACTTC,CAISSEGLGASEQYF
TRBD1,TRBV7-9,.,TRBJ1-1,TGTGCCAGCAGCTTTCAGGACAGGGACACTGAAGCTTTCTTT,CASSFQDRDTEAFF
.,TRBV5-4,.,TRBJ2-7,TGTGCCAGCAGCTTCAACGGCGGTGCAACCTACGAGCAGTACTTC,CASSFNGGATYEQYF
.,TRBV7-6,.,TRBJ2-7,TGTGCCAGCACCCAGGGGGGTCGCGGGAGCGGCGAGCAGTACTTC,CASTQGGRGSGEQYF
.,TRBV7-6,.,TRBJ2-6,TGTGCCAGCAGCTTACCGGCTGGGGCCAACGTCCTGACTTTC,CASSLPAGANVLTF
.,TRBV4-1,.,TRBJ2-7,TGCGCCAGCAGCCAAGGACAGTACGAGCAGTACTTC,CASSQGQYEQYF
TRBD2,TRBV5-8,.,TRBJ2-2,TGTGCCAGCAGTTCTCCGGGACTAGCGGATTACACCGGGGAGCTGTTTTTT,CASSSPGLADYTGELFF
TRBD1,TRBV7-9,.,TRBJ2-7,TGTGCCAGCAGCCTGACAGGGGGGGGCTATTCCTACGAGCAGTACTTC,CASSLTGGGYSYEQYF
TRBD1,TRBV13,.,TRBJ2-7,TGTGCCAGCAGCAGAACCGGGACAGGGAGGTACGAGCAGTACTTC,CASSRTGTGRYEQYF
.,TRBV4-1,.,TRBJ2-2,TGCGCCACCCGGCTTAGACGGGACACCGGGGAGCTGTTTTTT,CATRLRRDTGELFF
TRBD1,TRBV25-1,.,TRBJ1-2,TGTGCCAGCAGTGAAGGGCGACAGGGGGGCTATGGCTACACCTTC,CASSEGRQGGYGYTF
TRBD1,TRBV7-9,.,TRBJ2-7,TGTGCCAGCAGCCCCAGGGGGACCTACGAGCAGTACTTC,CASSPRGTYEQYF
TRBD1,TRBV7-9,.,TRBJ2-7,TGTGCCAGCAGCTTAGGACAGGGGCTGTCGTGGGAGCAGTACTTC,CASSLGQGLSWEQYF
.,TRBV9,.,TRBJ2-3,TGTGCCAGCAGCACAGGGGGGGCGACGGATACGCAGTATTTT,CASSTGGATDTQYF
.,TRBV27,.,TRBJ2-7,TGTGCCAGCAGTTATAGCGCGGGATCGTACGAGCAGTACTTC,CASSYSAGSYEQYF
.,TRBV28,.,TRBJ2-7,TGTGCCAGCAGTTTCGGGCAGGAATGGGAGCAGTACTTC,CASSFGQEWEQYF
.,TRBV9,.,TRBJ1-4,TGTGCCAGCAGCAGAGAACAGCAAAATGAAAAACTGTTTTTT,CASSREQQNEKLFF
.,TRBV28,.,TRBJ1-1,TGTGCCAGCAGTTCCCACATGAACACTGAAGCTTTCTTT,CASSSHMNTEAFF
.,TRBV6-1,.,TRBJ1-2,TGTGCCAGCAGTGAAGCGATCGGGGGACTAGGTGATGGCTACACCTTC,CASSEAIGGLGDGYTF
.,TRBV5-1,.,TRBJ1-5,TGCGCCAGCAGCTTGGAAGGAGGAAATCAGCCCCAGCATTTT,CASSLEGGNQPQHF
.,TRBV27,.,TRBJ1-2,TGTGCCAGCAGTTACCTTGGAGGGGACTATGGCTACACCTTC,CASSYLGGDYGYTF
.,TRBV4-1,.,TRBJ1-2,TGCGCCAGCAGCCAAGCCAGGGCTCTAAGGGGCTACACCTTC,CASSQARALRGYTF
.,TRBV19,.,TRBJ1-2,TGTGCCAGTAGTCGTCATCTTGTCCCCTATGGCTACACCTTC,CASSRHLVPYGYTF
.,TRBV6-5,.,TRBJ1-4,TGTGCCAGCAGTTACTCAACCGGGACACCCGGCACGCTGTTTTTT,CASSYSTGTPGTLFF
.,TRBV29-1,.,TRBJ2-3,TGCAGCGTCCCCGGGACCCCAGATACGCAGTATTTT,CSVPGTPDTQYF
TRBD2,TRBV27,.,TRBJ2-4,TGTGCCAGCAGTCCCTCGGCTAGCGGGATTCGTAACATTCAGTACTTC,CASSPSASGIRNIQYF
TRBD2,TRBV28,.,TRBJ2-1,TGTGCCAGCAGACGAGCGGGGGAGGACAATGAGCAGTTCTTC,CASRRAGEDNEQFF
.,TRBV12-2,.,TRBJ2-7,TGTGCAAGTCGCCAGACTAGCGGGGAGTCGTCCTACGAGCAGTACTTC,CASRQTSGESSYEQYF
.,TRBV27,.,TRBJ2-2,TGTGCCAGCAGTTTGTACACCGGGGAGCTGTTTTTT,CASSLYTGELFF
TRBD1,TRBV7-9,.,TRBJ1-1,TGTGCCAGCAGCTCACCACAGGGGATAAAAGCTGAAGCTTTCTTT,CASSSPQGIKAEAFF
TRBD2,TRBV30,.,TRBJ2-2,TGTGCCTGCGACTGGGACTACAACACCGGGGAGCTGTTTTTT,CACDWDYNTGELFF
.,TRBV9,.,TRBJ2-1,TGTGCCAGCAGCACCGGGGGAGCGGGTCAGTTCTTC,CASSTGGAGQFF
.,TRBV27,few,TRBJ1-1,TGTGCCAGCAGTTTTACGATGAACACTGAAGCTTTCTTT,CASSFTMNTEAFF
TRBD1,TRBV6-1,.,TRBJ2-7,TGTGCCAGCAGTGCCAGCAGGACAGGGGGCGGCTACGAGCAGTACTTC,CASSASRTGGGYEQYF
.,TRBV4-3,.,TRBJ1-1,TGCGCCAGCAGCCAAGTAGAACAGGGACACACTGAAGCTTTCTTT,CASSQVEQGHTEAFF
TRBD1,TRBV6-5,.,TRBJ1-2,TGTGCCAGCAGCCTTACAGGGGCAGATGGCTACACCTTC,CASSLTGADGYTF
.,TRBV7-2,.,TRBJ2-3,TGTGCCAGCAGCTTAGCTACCATTACTTGGCTTCCGGATACGCAGTATTTT,CASSLATITWLPDTQYF
.,TRBV13,.,TRBJ2-7,TGTGCCAGCAGCTTAGGGAACTCCTACGAGCAGTACTTC,CASSLGNSYEQYF
.,TRBV9,few,TRBJ2-2,TGTGCCAGCAGCGGGGGGACCGGGGAGCTGTTTTTT,CASSGGTGELFF
TRBD2,TRBV27,.,TRBJ2-3,TGTGCCAGCAGTCCCTCGGCGGGAGAGATAACAGATACGCAGTATTTT,CASSPSAGEITDTQYF
.,TRBV5-1,.,TRBJ2-7,TGCGCCAGCAGCTTCTACGACAGTACCCCCTACGAGCAGTACTTC,CASSFYDSTPYEQYF